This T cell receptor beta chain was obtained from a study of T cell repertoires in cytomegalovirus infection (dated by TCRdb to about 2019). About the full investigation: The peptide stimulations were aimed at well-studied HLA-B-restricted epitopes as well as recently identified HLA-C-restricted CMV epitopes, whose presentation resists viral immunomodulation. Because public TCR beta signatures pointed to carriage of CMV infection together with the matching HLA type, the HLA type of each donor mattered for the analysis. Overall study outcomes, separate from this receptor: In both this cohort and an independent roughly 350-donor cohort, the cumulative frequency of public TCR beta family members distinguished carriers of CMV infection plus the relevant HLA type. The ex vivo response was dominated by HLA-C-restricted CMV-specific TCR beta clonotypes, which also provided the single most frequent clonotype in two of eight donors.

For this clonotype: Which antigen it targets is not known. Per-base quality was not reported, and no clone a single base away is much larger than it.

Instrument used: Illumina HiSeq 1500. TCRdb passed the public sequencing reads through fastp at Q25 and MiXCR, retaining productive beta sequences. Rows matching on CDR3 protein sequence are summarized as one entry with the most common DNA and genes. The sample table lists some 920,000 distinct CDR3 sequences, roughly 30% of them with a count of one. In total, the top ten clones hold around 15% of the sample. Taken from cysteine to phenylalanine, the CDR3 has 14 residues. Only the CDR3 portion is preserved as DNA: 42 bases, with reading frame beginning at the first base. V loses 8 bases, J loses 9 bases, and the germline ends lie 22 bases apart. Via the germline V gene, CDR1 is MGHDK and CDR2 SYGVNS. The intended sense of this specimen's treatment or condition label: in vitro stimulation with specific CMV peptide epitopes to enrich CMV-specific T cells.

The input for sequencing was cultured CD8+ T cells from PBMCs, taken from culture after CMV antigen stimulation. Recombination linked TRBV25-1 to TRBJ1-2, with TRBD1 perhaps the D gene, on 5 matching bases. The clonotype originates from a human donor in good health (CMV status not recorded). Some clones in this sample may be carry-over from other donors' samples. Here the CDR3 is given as CASVGTWPGDCYTF. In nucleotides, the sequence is TGTGCCAGCGTTGGGACTTGGCCCGGGGATTGCTACACCTTC.